This note documents a single T cell receptor beta chain sequence. The antigen remains undetermined. These data belong to a study of shared clonotypes between healthy human individuals. Study-level information: There were three CD4 naive, three CD4 memory, two CD8 naive and one CD8 memory plates per donor.

Profiled with immunoSEQ multiplex PCR; TCRdb holds only in-frame clones, not every one. The sample contains about 2 million clones, around 96% of which appear only once. CD45RO-negative CD8 cells positively selected for CCR7 made up the naive population, which excluded terminally differentiated effector memory CD45RA+ cells. Donation came from healthy HIV-negative adults that had no recent acute infections or vaccinations. Findings of the study overall: Generally, estimated richness proved larger in naive subsets than it did in memory subsets.

Material: naive CD8+ T cells sorted from blood. The receptor's source is a man between 18 and 35 years old in good health.

The CDR3 region has the DNA TGCAGCGTGACGGATCTAGCCAAAAACATTCAGTACTTC. Translation gives CSVTDLAKNIQYF. The genes are TRBV29-1 and TRBJ2-4; no firm D call. This CDR3 has 13 amino acids. Trimming removed 6 bases at V and 0 bases at J, with 9 bases between. Germline assignment: CDR1 SQVTM and CDR2 ANQGSEA. Full variable domain (outside the CDR3, taken from reference TRBV29-1 and TRBJ2-4): SAVISQKPSRDICQRGTSLTIQCQVDSQVTMMFWYRQQPGQSLTLIATANQGSEATYESGFVIDKFPISRPNLTFSTLTVSNMSPEDSSIYLCSVTDLAKNIQYFGAGTRLSVL.